The next 31 T cell receptor beta chains were all read from a single sample in a study of regulatory T cells in long-lasting Graves disease. Combining iRepertoire HTBI primers with Arm-PCR of CDR3 regions, the authors built TCR beta libraries. Via MiXCR, TCRdb re-called the multiplex PCR reads, giving one row per CDR3 protein. Seen here are about 540,000 distinct CDR3 sequences, approximately 13% observed once, and the top ten hold roughly 9.7%. The sample's time point: newly diagnosed GD, antithyroid drugs for less than 3 months. Making the TCR library involved RNA that had been extracted from PBMCs. The same data also went into a second study, on T cells in Graves' hyperthyroidism and ophthalmopathy.

The sample consisted of peripheral blood mononuclear cells (PBMCs), taken at new diagnosis, from a patient treated with antithyroid drugs. The receptors derive from a man aged 25-45 years with Graves disease.

The rearrangement joins TRBV19 to TRBJ2-2; D gene uncertain. Germline V CDR1 and CDR2: LNHDA, SQIVND (reference sequence). Trimming took off 4 bases at V and 0 bases at J, with 15 bases between the two ends. The CDR3 is made up of 17 amino acids. Written as DNA, the CDR3 is TGTGCCAGTAGTAGGACCTTTACTCGAGCGAACACCGGGGAGCTGTTTTTT. Protein product: CASSRTFTRANTGELFF.

In its sample, this clonotype was seen many times. This chain uses TRBV20-1 with TRBJ2-7; no reliable D call. The V end was cut by 1 base, the J end by 6 bases, with 13 bases between. CDR3 length: 13 residues. The V gene's germline CDR1 is DFQATT and CDR2 SNEGSKA (reference sequence). The CDR3 DNA is TGCAGTGCTAGAGGCCGGGTCGAAGGCGAGCAGTACTTC. It encodes CSARGRVEGEQYF.

This clonotype came up many times. The chain uses TRBV27 and TRBJ1-6, with unresolved D. This CDR3 is built from 15 residues. Trimming left V 4 bases short and J 10 bases short, with 17 bases between. CDR1 MNHEY and CDR2 SMNVEV come from the germline V gene (reference sequence). CDR3 loop: CASSYRGPTRSPLHF. The CDR3 region has the DNA TGTGCCAGCAGTTACCGTGGACCCACGAGGTCACCCCTCCACTTT.

This clonotype was found many times. The chain has TRBV5-1 and TRBJ2-5; the match to TRBD2 covers 11 bases. V lost 5 bases, J lost 2 bases, and 5 bases stayed unmatched. The CDR3 is 15 amino acids. Germline CDR1 SGHRS, CDR2 YFSETQ. In nucleotides, the CDR3 is TGCGCCAGCAGGGTGGGGACTAGCGGACAAGAGACCCAGTACTTC. Residues: CASRVGTSGQETQYF. The full variable domain, its missing parts supplied by reference TRBV5-1 and TRBJ2-5, is KAGVTQTPRYLIKTRGQQVTLSCSPISGHRSVSWYQQTPGQGLQFLFEYFSETQRNKGNFPGRFSGRQFSNSRSEMNVSTLELGDSALYLCASRVGTSGQETQYFGPGTRLLVL.

Only a few counts were recorded for this clonotype. V is TRBV2 and J is TRBJ2-1, with D uncertain. Germline V gives CDR1 SNHLY, CDR2 FYNNEI. Trimming took 6 bases from V and 4 from J, leaving 22 bases between them. This CDR3 region has 17 residues. The CDR3 DNA follows: TGTGCCAGCAGACCGAGGTGGACGGCGTCAGGATACAATGAGCAGTTCTTC. This encodes CASRPRWTASGYNEQFF.

This clonotype came up many times. The chain has TRBV2 and TRBJ2-1, with D possibly matching TRBD1 (6 bases). CDR3 length: 14 amino acids. Trimming pared 5 bases from V and 4 bases from J, leaving 12 bases between. Per the germline V gene, CDR1 is SNHLY and CDR2 is FYNNEI. The chain's CDR3 is CASSRRDRYNEQFF. DNA for the CDR3: TGTGCCAGCAGTCGGCGCGACAGGTACAATGAGCAGTTCTTC.

This clonotype was detected a few times. A junction end diverges from the germline sequence, so it may reflect a read error. The J gene is TRBJ2-1, the V gene TRBV5-1; D remains unclear. The CDR3 length is 14 residues. The germline V gene encodes CDR1 SGHRS and CDR2 YFSETQ. CDR3 sequence: CTSSLIALYNEQFF. The CDR3 DNA sequence: TGCACCAGCAGCTTAATCGCTCTCTACAATGAGCAGTTCTTC.

This clonotype has at least ten counts. CDR3 in amino acids: CASSSSRHDQKSGRTYEQYF. The CDR3 DNA reads as TGTGCCAGCAGTTCATCTAGACACGATCAAAAATCGGGGAGGACCTACGAGCAGTACTTC. The J gene is TRBJ2-7, the V gene TRBV12-3 or TRBV12-4, with D possibly being TRBD2 (6 bases). The length of the CDR3 is 20 residues. Trimming left V 4 bases short and J 2 bases short, with 30 bases between.

This clonotype was picked up a small number of times. The chain joins TRBV30 to TRBJ1-2; TRBD1 is a possible D gene (5 bases). The CDR3 spans 13 residues. CDR1 is GTSNPN and CDR2 is SVGIG in the germline V gene (reference sequence). V shed 2 bases and J shed 8 bases, with 15 bases lying between them. CDR3 nucleotide sequence: TGTGCCTGGAGTCGTGGGCAGGGACGAGGCTACACCTTC. This sequence encodes CAWSRGQGRGYTF.

This chain uses TRBV27 with TRBJ2-7, with TRBD1 identical over 9 bases. V shed 6 bases, J shed 5 bases, and the junction held 11 bases outside the gene matches. From germline, CDR1 is MNHEY and CDR2 SMNVEV (reference sequence). The CDR3 totals 15 residues. CDR3 loop: CASSRLRDRVHEQYF. The CDR3 DNA follows: TGTGCCAGCAGCCGCCTCCGGGACAGGGTACACGAGCAGTACTTC.

The J gene is TRBJ2-3, the V gene TRBV6-2 or TRBV6-3, with TRBD2 matching over 9 bases. The V segment lost 7 bases and the J segment 2 bases; nucleotides outside the gene matches: 10. There are 16 residues in the CDR3. The germline CDR1 and CDR2 sequences are MNHEY and SVGEGT. CDR3 in DNA: TGTGCCAGCACCCCCGGGACTAGCTTTTCCACAGATACGCAGTATTTT. It encodes CASTPGTSFSTDTQYF.

This sequence joins TRBV18 and TRBJ2-7; either TRBD1 or TRBD2 may fit D (5 bases each). This CDR3 contains 13 residues. V was clipped by 3 bases and J by 5 bases, with 11 bases between them. Per germline, CDR1 KGHSH and CDR2 LQKENI. The CDR3 DNA is TGTGCCAGCTCACCGAGTTGGGGGAACGAGCAGTACTTC. This encodes CASSPSWGNEQYF.

This clonotype was observed at least ten times. The V call is TRBV29-1, the J call TRBJ1-5, with a weak D call TRBD1 (5 bases). The V and J ends lost 4 bases and 3 bases respectively, with 10 bases between them. The V gene's germline CDR1 is SQVTM and CDR2 ANQGSEA. The CDR3 sequence is 13 residues long. This CDR3 reads CSVVSGTNQPQHF. Here the CDR3 DNA reads TGCAGCGTTGTGTCAGGGACCAATCAGCCCCAGCATTTT.

As for this clonotype: A read error may explain this, as a much larger clone is one base away. The J gene is TRBJ1-6, the V gene TRBV20-1, with 7 bases matching TRBD1. The CDR3 is made up of 12 amino acids. Germline lookup yields CDR1 DFQATT and CDR2 SNEGSKA (reference sequence). The CDR3 DNA reads TGCAGTGCTAGGGCAGGGGGGACACCCCCCCACTTT. It yields the protein CSARAGGTPPHF.

A few counts support this clonotype. J is TRBJ2-6 and V is TRBV7-9, with D unresolved. V was shortened by 9 bases and J by 0 bases, with 12 bases between the two germline ends. Germline assignment: CDR1 SEHNR and CDR2 FQNEAQ (reference sequence). This CDR3 spans 15 amino acids. This chain's CDR3 is CASARGYSGANVLTF. The DNA for the CDR3 is TGTGCCAGTGCTCGAGGTTACTCTGGGGCCAACGTCCTGACTTTC. Filled out from reference TRBV7-9 and TRBJ2-6, the complete variable domain reads DTGVSQNPRHKITKRGQNVTFRCDPISEHNRLYWYRQTLGQGPEFLTYFQNEAQLEKSRLLSDRFSAERPKGSFSTLEIQRTEQGDSAMYLCASARGYSGANVLTFGAGSRLTVL.

This clonotype was counted at least ten times. The J gene is TRBJ2-7, the V gene TRBV5-1; the match to TRBD2 covers 9 bases. This CDR3 comprises 13 residues. Per germline, CDR1 SGHRS and CDR2 YFSETQ. Unmatched junction bases numbered 9, after V lost 1 base and J lost 13 bases. CDR3 amino acids: CASSLKLAGVTYF. The CDR3 region has the DNA TGCGCCAGCAGCTTGAAGTTAGCGGGGGTAACATACTTC. The variable domain in full, with the rest retrieved from reference TRBV5-1 and TRBJ2-7, is KAGVTQTPRYLIKTRGQQVTLSCSPISGHRSVSWYQQTPGQGLQFLFEYFSETQRNKGNFPGRFSGRQFSNSRSEMNVSTLELGDSALYLCASSLKLAGVTYFGPGTRLTVT.

This clonotype was seen many times. V gene TRBV7-9 combines with J gene TRBJ1-1, with TRBD1 as a possible D gene (6 bases). The CDR3 is 17 residues long. CDR1 is SEHNR and CDR2 is FQNEAQ in the germline V gene (reference sequence). V was clipped by 2 bases and J by 6 bases, with 22 bases between them. In DNA form, the CDR3 reads TGTGCCAGCAGCTTATTTGGGGGCAATCTATATAACGCTGAAGCTTTCTTT. Its protein is CASSLFGGNLYNAEAFF.

This clonotype occurred many times. V usage is TRBV12-3 or TRBV12-4 and J usage is TRBJ1-5; D call uncertain. V was clipped by 7 bases and J by 7 bases, with 11 bases between them. This CDR3 spans 12 amino acids. The CDR3: CASTAWAQPQHF. CDR3 bases: TGTGCCAGCACAGCTTGGGCCCAGCCCCAGCATTTT.

Ten or more counts support this clonotype. The chain has TRBV19 and TRBJ2-5; TRBD1 agrees at 9 bases. J was trimmed by 5 bases and V by 10 bases; bases with no gene match: 8. CDR3 length: 13 amino acids. CDR1 is LNHDA and CDR2 is SQIVND in the germline V gene (reference sequence). For the CDR3, the DNA is TGTGCCACATCGGGACAGGGAGGGGAGACCCAGTACTTC. This gives the protein CATSGQGGETQYF.

The CDR3 coding sequence is TGTGCCAACAGCTTGGGTCGAGACTACGAGCAGTACTTC. Protein product: CANSLGRDYEQYF. The chain has TRBV12-3 or TRBV12-4 and TRBJ2-7; D is ambiguous. The germline V and J ends were trimmed by 10 bases and 3 bases, with 16 bases remaining between them. There are 13 residues in the CDR3.

This clonotype was found many times. The chain's CDR3 is CASRGSARARAYEQYF. The CDR3 DNA reads TGTGCCAGCAGGGGTAGCGCGCGAGCTAGAGCCTACGAGCAGTACTTC. The V and J genes are TRBV27 and TRBJ2-3; D is perhaps TRBD2 (5 bases). The J call may be wrong; the DNA end is better matched by TRBJ2-7. The CDR3 loop spans 16 amino acids. From germline, CDR1 is MNHEY and CDR2 SMNVEV (reference sequence).

This clonotype came up once. A much larger clone lies a single base off, so this may be a read error. The CDR3 DNA is TGTGCCAGCAGCCAAGGAGGGAGGTATCGAGAGACCCAGTACTTC. Translation: CASSQGGRYRETQYF. The chain joins TRBV3-1 to TRBJ2-5; tentatively, D is TRBD2 (6 bases). V was clipped by 1 base and J by 4 bases, with 13 bases between them. CDR3 length equals 15 residues. CDR1 and CDR2 (germline): LGHDT, YNNKEL (reference sequence).

This clonotype appeared many times. The genes are TRBV12-3 or TRBV12-4 and TRBJ2-1, with 9 bases that match TRBD1. J gave up 3 bases and V 8 bases, and 8 bases lay outside the gene matches. The CDR3 loop spans 15 amino acids. DNA for the CDR3: TGTGCCAGCCAAGACCGGGACAGGGACTACAATGAGCAGTTCTTC. Protein product: CASQDRDRDYNEQFF.

This clonotype was detected many times. The chain uses TRBV20-1 and TRBJ2-7, with 8 bases matching TRBD2. V gave up 6 bases and J gave up 1 base; unmatched junction bases: 11. The germline CDR1 and CDR2 sequences are DFQATT and SNEGSKA (reference sequence). CDR3 length: 15 residues. The chain's CDR3 is CSAEGSAGASYEQYF. As DNA, the CDR3 is TGCAGTGCCGAGGGGTCAGCGGGAGCGTCCTACGAGCAGTACTTC.

At least ten counts were recorded for this clonotype. The chain has TRBV30 and TRBJ2-3; the D gene is possibly TRBD1 (5 bases). V lost 5 bases and J 8 bases, leaving 14 bases between the germline ends. Germline lookup yields CDR1 GTSNPN and CDR2 SVGIG (reference sequence). This CDR3 comprises 12 residues. The CDR3 is CAWSPWGGTQYF. DNA of the CDR3: TGTGCCTGGTCCCCCTGGGGCGGTACGCAGTATTTT.

The chain employs TRBV10-3 and TRBJ1-2; D is uncertain. Deletions cut 0 bases from V and 0 bases from J, with 5 bases between. The CDR3 sequence is 14 residues long. The germline gives CDR1 ENHRY, CDR2 SYGVKD. This CDR3 reads CAISESGSNYGYTF. Written as DNA, the CDR3 is TGTGCCATCAGTGAGTCAGGATCTAACTATGGCTACACCTTC.

This clonotype was observed many times. The chain links TRBV7-9 to TRBJ1-1; the D is unclear. The germline V and J ends were trimmed by 2 bases and 7 bases, with 8 bases remaining between them. The CDR3 has 12 residues. Germline V gives CDR1 SEHNR, CDR2 FQNEAQ (reference sequence). The CDR3 loop reads CASSLRGIEAFF. CDR3 bases: TGTGCCAGCAGCTTAAGAGGCATTGAAGCTTTCTTT.

This clonotype was counted many times. This chain links TRBV9 with TRBJ2-1, with unresolved D. Germline-derived CDR1 and CDR2 are SGDLS and YYNGEE. The V gene lost 0 bases and the J gene lost 0 bases, with 19 bases spanning the gap. The CDR3 sequence is 19 residues long. CDR3 sequence reads: CASSVDGRKWLSSYNEQFF. The DNA of the CDR3 is TGTGCCAGCAGCGTAGATGGAAGGAAATGGTTGAGCTCCTACAATGAGCAGTTCTTC.

This chain joins TRBV19 and TRBJ2-5; TRBD2 is a possible D gene (5 bases). Trimming removed 5 bases at V and 5 bases at J, with 18 bases between. Germline V gene sequence: CDR1 LNHDA, CDR2 SQIVND (reference sequence). CDR3 size: 15 residues. The CDR3 loop reads CASSLAQRAGETQYF. The DNA of the CDR3 is TGTGCCAGTAGTCTTGCTCAGAGGGCCGGGGAGACCCAGTACTTC.

In this sample, this clonotype turned up a few times. A much larger clone sits a single nucleotide away, making a read error possible. The CDR3 loop reads CASSHRDTEAFF. The CDR3 region has the DNA TGTGCCAGCAGCCACAGGGACACTGAAGCTTTCTTT. The genes are TRBV13 and TRBJ1-1, with TRBD1 as a possible D gene (6 bases). Germline V gene data show CDR1 as PRHDT and CDR2 as FYEKMQ (reference sequence). The CDR3 sequence is 12 residues long. Between the trimmed V and J ends, which lost 5 bases and 3 bases, there was a span of 7 bases.

This clonotype has a handful of counts. The chain uses TRBV30 and TRBJ2-7; maybe TRBD1 (6 bases). The CDR3 loop spans 15 amino acids. With 0 bases removed from V and 0 bases from J, the gap between germline ends came to 12 bases. Per germline, CDR1 GTSNPN and CDR2 SVGIG (reference sequence). The CDR3 nucleotides are TGTGCCTGGAGTGTGGGGGCCCAGAGCTCCTACGAGCAGTACTTC. Its translation is CAWSVGAQSSYEQYF.